The clone carrying this T cell receptor (beta chain) came up many times. V was pared by 3 bases and J by 0 bases, with 9 bases between. The germline V gene encodes CDR1 MNHEY and CDR2 SMNVEV (reference sequence). This CDR3 contains 16 residues. This sample is part of a study of cytotoxic CD8 clonotypes in ibrutinib-treated CLL. Clones were read by immunoSEQ multiplex PCR, and TCRdb kept only the in-frame ones, dropping some. The data hold approximately 74,000 clones, with 70% to 90% observed a single time. This chain uses TRBV27 with TRBJ2-6, with no clear D. Material: PBMCs, obtained at disease progression, from a patient treated with ibrutinib. This receptor was identified in a human donor with chronic lymphocytic leukemia. The CDR3 region is CASSLLVGSGANVLTF. The CDR3 DNA reads as TGTGCCAGCAGTTTGCTCGTTGGCTCTGGGGCCAACGTCCTGACTTTC.